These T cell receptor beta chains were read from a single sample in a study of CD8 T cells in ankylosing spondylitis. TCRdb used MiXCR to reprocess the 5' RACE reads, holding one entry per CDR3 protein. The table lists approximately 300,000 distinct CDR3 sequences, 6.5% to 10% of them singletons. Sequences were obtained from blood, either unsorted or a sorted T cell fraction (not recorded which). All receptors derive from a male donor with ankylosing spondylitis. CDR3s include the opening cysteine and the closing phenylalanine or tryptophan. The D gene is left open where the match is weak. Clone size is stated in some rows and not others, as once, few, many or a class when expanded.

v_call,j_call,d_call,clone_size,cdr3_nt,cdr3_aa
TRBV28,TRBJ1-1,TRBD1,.,TGTGCCAGCAGACCTACAGGGGAGAACACTGAAGCTTTCTTT,CASRPTGENTEAFF
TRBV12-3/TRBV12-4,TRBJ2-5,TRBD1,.,TGTGCCAGCAGTCCCTCCGGGACAGGACTAAGGGAGACCCAGTACTTC,CASSPSGTGLRETQYF
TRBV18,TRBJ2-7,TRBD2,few,TGTGCCAGCTCACCGGGACTAGCGGGACGGGAGCAGTACTTC,CASSPGLAGREQYF
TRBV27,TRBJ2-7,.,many,TGTGCCAGCAGTTCCCCGAGGACCTACGAGCAGTACTTC,CASSSPRTYEQYF
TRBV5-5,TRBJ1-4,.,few,TGTGCCAGCAGCCGGGCAACTAATGAAAAACTGTTTTTT,CASSRATNEKLFF
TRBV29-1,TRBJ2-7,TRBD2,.,TGCAGCGTGAGCGAAGGACTGGGCGGGGGTGAGCAGTACTTC,CSVSEGLGGGEQYF
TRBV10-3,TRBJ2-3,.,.,TGTGCCATCAGTGAGTCCCGACTACCAGATACGCAGTATTTT,CAISESRLPDTQYF
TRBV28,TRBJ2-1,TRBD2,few,TGTGCCAGCAGTCTTCGGGAGGGCGGGAGGTCCCTCGGGTCTTGGTACAATGAGCAGTTCTTC,CASSLREGGRSLGSWYNEQFF
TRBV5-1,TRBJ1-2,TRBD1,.,TGCGCCAGCAGCTTGAGATTTACAGGGGGCGCAGCGGACTATGGCTACACCTTC,CASSLRFTGGAADYGYTF
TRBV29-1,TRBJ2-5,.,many,TGCAGCGTTGAAGGACTAGGGAAAGAGACCCAGTACTTC,CSVEGLGKETQYF
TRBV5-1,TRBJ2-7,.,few,TGCGCCAGCAGCTTGGTAGGAAACTCGGGGGAGCAGTACTTC,CASSLVGNSGEQYF
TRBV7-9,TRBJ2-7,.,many,TGTGCCAGCAGCTTCGGGACTCTCGAGCAGTACTTC,CASSFGTLEQYF
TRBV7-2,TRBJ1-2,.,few,TGTGCCAGCAGCTCCGGTCTTTTCCCTGGCTACACCTTC,CASSSGLFPGYTF
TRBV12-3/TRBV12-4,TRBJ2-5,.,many,TGTGCCAGCACTTACGGGACTCTACAAGAGACCCAGTACTTC,CASTYGTLQETQYF
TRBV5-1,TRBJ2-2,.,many,TGCGCCAGCAGCTTGGGCGGTTGGAACACCGGGGAGCTGTTTTTT,CASSLGGWNTGELFF
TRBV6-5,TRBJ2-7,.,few,TGTGCCAGCAGTTCCAATCCTGACGGGACGGAACATCGGCGCCCCCACTTC,CASSSNPDGTEHRRPHF
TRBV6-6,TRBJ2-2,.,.,TGTGCCAGCAGTTGGGCCACCGGGGAGCTGTTTTTT,CASSWATGELFF
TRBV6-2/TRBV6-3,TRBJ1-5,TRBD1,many,TGTGCCAGCAGTTTCGGACAGGGGGCGAGAGTAAATCAGCCCCAGCATTTT,CASSFGQGARVNQPQHF
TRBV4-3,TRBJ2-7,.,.,TGCGCCAGCAGCCAAGCTATAGACTCCTACGAGCAGTACTTC,CASSQAIDSYEQYF
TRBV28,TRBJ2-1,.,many,TGTGCCAGCACCCCAGGCGGATCGTATGGTGAGCAGTTCTTC,CASTPGGSYGEQFF
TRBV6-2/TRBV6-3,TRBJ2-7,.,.,TGTGCCAGCAGACGGGGGCAGGGACCTTCCTACGAGCAGTACTTC,CASRRGQGPSYEQYF
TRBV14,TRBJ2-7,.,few,TGTGCCAGCAGGGACAAGGATTCCTACGAGCAGTACTTC,CASRDKDSYEQYF
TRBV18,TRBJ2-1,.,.,TGTGCCAGCTCCGAGGGAATTAGCGAGGATGAGATCCCGTTCTTC,CASSEGISEDEIPFF
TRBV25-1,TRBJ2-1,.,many,TGTGCCAGCACGCGGGACTCCTACAATGAGCAGTTCTTC,CASTRDSYNEQFF
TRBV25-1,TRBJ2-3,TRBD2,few,TGTGCCAGCAGTGAATTGACTAGCGACCTCACAGATACGCAGTATTTT,CASSELTSDLTDTQYF
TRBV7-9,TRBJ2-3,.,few,TGTGCCAGCAGCTTACCCGACAACATTCTCGGCACAGATACGCAGTATTTT,CASSLPDNILGTDTQYF
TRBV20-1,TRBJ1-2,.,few,TGCAGTGCTAGGGTCCAGGTCATCTATGGCTACACCTTC,CSARVQVIYGYTF
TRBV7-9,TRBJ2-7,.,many,TGTGCCAGCAGCTTGGTTTCCTACGAGCAGTACTTC,CASSLVSYEQYF
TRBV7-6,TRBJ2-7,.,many,TGTGCCAGCAGCTTAGTAGGGGGAAGCGAGCAGTACTTC,CASSLVGGSEQYF
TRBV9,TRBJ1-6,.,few,TGTGCCAGCAGAAGGGACGGTAATTCACCCCTCCACTTT,CASRRDGNSPLHF
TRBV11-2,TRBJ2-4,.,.,TGTGCCAGCAGCTTAACTAGGGCTAGCATCATTCAGTACTTC,CASSLTRASIIQYF
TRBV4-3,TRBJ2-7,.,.,TGCGCCAGCAGCCAAGATCCTCCAGGGGGAGGGGGGCCCTACGAGCAGTACTTC,CASSQDPPGGGGPYEQYF
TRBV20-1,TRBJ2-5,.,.,TGCAGTGCTATGGGTTTTGGCGAGTTCCAAGAGACCCAGTACTTC,CSAMGFGEFQETQYF
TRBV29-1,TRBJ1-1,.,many,TGCAGCGTTGAAGAAACCGGGACAACTCTTGAAGCTTTCTTT,CSVEETGTTLEAFF
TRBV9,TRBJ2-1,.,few,TGTGCCAGCAGCGTCTTAGGGCGGGATGGTGAGCAGTTCTTC,CASSVLGRDGEQFF
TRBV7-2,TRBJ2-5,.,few,TGTGCCAGCAAAAGAACAGGGCTAAGTGAGGAGACCCAGTACTTC,CASKRTGLSEETQYF
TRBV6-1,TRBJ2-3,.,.,TGTGCCAGCAGTAAGACAGGAACCACAGATACGCAGTATTTT,CASSKTGTTDTQYF
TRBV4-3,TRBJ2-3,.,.,TGCGCCAGCAGCCAAGATGTCCAAGGAGTAGTAGATACGCAGTATTTT,CASSQDVQGVVDTQYF
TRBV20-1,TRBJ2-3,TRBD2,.,TGCAGTGCTCGGCCGGGACTAGCGGCGGCCACAGATACGCAGTATTTT,CSARPGLAAATDTQYF
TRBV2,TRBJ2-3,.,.,TGTGCCAGCAGTGACTCAACGCGCACAGATACGCAGTATTTT,CASSDSTRTDTQYF
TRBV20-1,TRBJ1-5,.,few,TGCAGTGCTAGAGCGTCGGGGGGTCAGCCCCAGCATTTT,CSARASGGQPQHF
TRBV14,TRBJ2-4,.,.,TGTGCCAGCAGTCAGCTGGGGGCAGGGACCAAAAACATTCAGTACTTC,CASSQLGAGTKNIQYF
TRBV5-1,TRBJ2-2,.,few,TGCGCCAGCAGCTTGCGTGTCAATGCCGGGGAGCTGTTTTTT,CASSLRVNAGELFF
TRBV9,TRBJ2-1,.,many,TGTGCCAGCAGCGTAGCTACAAGGGTCAATGAGCAGTTCTTC,CASSVATRVNEQFF
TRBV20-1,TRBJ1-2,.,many,TGCAGTGCTAGAGTGAGGGGGGCGCAAGGACCTGGCTACACCTTC,CSARVRGAQGPGYTF
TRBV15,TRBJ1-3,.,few,TGTGCCACCAGCAGAGATAGGGCGGACTCTGGAAACACCATATATTTT,CATSRDRADSGNTIYF